The clone carrying this T cell receptor (beta chain) was seen many times. As yet, its antigen is unknown. The sample is drawn from a study of CD8 T cells in ankylosing spondylitis. Notes on the study in general: Significant enrichment of disease-linked clones was reported in matched ankylosing spondylitis synovial fluid. What appeared characteristic of ankylosing spondylitis blood was a TCR beta motif of several highly homologous variants.

Trimming stripped 8 bases from V and 2 bases from J, with 20 bases between. This CDR3 has 16 amino acids. The germline V gene encodes CDR1 MNHEY and CDR2 SVGEGT. Quantitative 5'-RACE with molecular barcodes produced the TCR beta libraries. From the 5' RACE reads, TCRdb called clonotypes with MiXCR, one entry per CDR3 protein. The table lists 45,000 to 60,000 distinct CDR3 sequences, 6.5% to 9% of them singletons. Source material: blood, either unsorted or a sorted T cell fraction (not recorded which). The TCR originated in a female donor with ankylosing spondylitis or in good health (not recorded which). The chain employs TRBV6-2 or TRBV6-3 and TRBJ2-3; the D is unclear. CDR3 nucleotide sequence: TGTGCCAGCCTACGAGCGTCAGGATTCCTCACAGATACGCAGTATTTT. Translating it yields CASLRASGFLTDTQYF.